This T cell receptor (beta chain) was captured in a study of T cells in Graves' hyperthyroidism and ophthalmopathy. Study background: Sampling of peripheral blood happened at initial diagnosis, prior to any treatment.

Study-level points and caveats: Most thyroid clonotypes expanded above 0.001 appeared in blood too.

V was pared by 1 base and J by 2 bases, with 11 bases between. The CDR3 covers 15 residues. RNA transcripts served as the template for amplifying TCR beta CDR3 regions. Using the HTBI primer set, a first-round RT-PCR was run on the TCR CDR3. Using its own MiXCR run on the multiplex PCR reads, TCRdb lists one record per CDR3 protein. Of about 410,000 distinct CDR3 sequences listed, approximately 14% are singletons. This clonotype was found many times. What it binds is not known. The material sequenced was blood. V is TRBV12-3 or TRBV12-4 and J is TRBJ1-1; D unresolved. The receptor's source is a woman aged 30 to 39 with Graves' ophthalmopathy. CDR3 in DNA: TGTGCCAGCAGTTTAGTCGGAGGACCTAACACTGAAGCTTTCTTT. Protein sequence: CASSLVGGPNTEAFF.